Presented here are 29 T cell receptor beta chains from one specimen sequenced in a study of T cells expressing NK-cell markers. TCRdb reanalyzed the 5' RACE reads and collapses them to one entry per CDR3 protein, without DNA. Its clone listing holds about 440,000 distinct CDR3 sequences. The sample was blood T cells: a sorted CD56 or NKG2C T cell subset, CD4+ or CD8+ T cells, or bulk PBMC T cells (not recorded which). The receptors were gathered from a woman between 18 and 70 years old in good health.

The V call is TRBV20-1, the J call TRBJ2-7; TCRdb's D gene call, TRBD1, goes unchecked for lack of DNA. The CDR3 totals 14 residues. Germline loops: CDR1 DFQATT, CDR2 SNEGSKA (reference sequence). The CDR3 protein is CSARGAPGSYEQYF.

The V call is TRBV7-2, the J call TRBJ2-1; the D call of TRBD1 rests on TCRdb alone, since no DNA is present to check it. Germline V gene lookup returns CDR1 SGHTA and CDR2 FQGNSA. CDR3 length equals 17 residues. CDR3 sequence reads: CASSLAYGQGRHHEQFF.

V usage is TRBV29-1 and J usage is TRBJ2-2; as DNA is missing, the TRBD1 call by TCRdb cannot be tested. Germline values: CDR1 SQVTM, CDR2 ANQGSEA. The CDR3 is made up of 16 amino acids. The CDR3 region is CSVGERQQLNTGELFF.

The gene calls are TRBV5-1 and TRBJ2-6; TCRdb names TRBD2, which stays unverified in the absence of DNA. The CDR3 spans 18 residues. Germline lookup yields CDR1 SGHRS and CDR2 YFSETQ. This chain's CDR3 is CASSSGDGRLLGANVLTF.

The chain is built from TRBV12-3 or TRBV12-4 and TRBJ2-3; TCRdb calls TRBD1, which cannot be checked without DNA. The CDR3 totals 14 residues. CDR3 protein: CASTLSGGLDTQYF.

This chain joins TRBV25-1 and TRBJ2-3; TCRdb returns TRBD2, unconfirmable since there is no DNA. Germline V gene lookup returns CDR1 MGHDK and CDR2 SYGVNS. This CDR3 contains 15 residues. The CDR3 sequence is CASRERAGSTDTQYF.

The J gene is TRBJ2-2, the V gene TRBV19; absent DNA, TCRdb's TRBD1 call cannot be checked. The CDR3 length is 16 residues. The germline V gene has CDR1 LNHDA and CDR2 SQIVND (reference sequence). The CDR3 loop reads CASSLYRDRGLGELFF. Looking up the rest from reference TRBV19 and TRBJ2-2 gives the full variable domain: DGGITQSPKYLFRKEGQNVTLSCEQNLNHDAMYWYRQDPGQGLRLIYYSQIVNDFQKGDIAEGYSVSREKKESFPLTVTSAQKNPTAFYLCASSLYRDRGLGELFFGEGSRLTVL.

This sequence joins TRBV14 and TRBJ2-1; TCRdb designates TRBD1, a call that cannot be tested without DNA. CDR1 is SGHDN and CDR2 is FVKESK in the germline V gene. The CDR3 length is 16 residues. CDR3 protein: CASSHSLPGGKDEQFF.

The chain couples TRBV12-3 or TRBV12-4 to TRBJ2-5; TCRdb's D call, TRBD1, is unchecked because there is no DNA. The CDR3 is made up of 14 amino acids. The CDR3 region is CASSFGGARETQYF.

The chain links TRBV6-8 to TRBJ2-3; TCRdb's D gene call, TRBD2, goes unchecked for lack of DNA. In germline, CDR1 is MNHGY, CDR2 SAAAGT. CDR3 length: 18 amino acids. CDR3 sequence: CASSYSREAGGFTDTQYF.

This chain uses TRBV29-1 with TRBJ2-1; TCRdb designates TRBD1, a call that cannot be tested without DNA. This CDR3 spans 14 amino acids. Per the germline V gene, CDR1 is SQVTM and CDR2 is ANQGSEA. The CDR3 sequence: CSVVRVQGGNEQFF.

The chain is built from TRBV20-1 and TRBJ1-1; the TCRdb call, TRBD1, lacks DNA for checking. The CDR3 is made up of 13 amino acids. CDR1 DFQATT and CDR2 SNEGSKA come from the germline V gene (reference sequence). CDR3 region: CSAIRQTNTEAFF.

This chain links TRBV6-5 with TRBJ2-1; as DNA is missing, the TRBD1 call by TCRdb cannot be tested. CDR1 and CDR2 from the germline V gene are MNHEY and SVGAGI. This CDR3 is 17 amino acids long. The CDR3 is CASSYSLSGGAVWEQFF.

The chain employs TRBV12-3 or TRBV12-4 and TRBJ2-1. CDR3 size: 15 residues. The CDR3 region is CASSFVQADHNEQFF.

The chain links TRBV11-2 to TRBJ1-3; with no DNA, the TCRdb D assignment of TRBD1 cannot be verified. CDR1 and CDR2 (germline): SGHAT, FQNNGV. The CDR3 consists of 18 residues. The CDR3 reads CASSLPHFGTALFNTIYF.

This CDR3 reads CASSLGFGQGGLNEQFF. The chain recombines TRBV7-2 with TRBJ2-1; the D call of TRBD1 rests on TCRdb alone, since no DNA is present to check it. Per the germline V gene, CDR1 is SGHTA and CDR2 is FQGNSA. The length of the CDR3 is 17 residues.

The CDR3 is CASSVGTSGSKFNEQFF. This chain connects TRBV9 to TRBJ2-1; the TRBD2 assignment by TCRdb is unverifiable without DNA. Germline loops: CDR1 SGDLS, CDR2 YYNGEE. The CDR3 has 17 amino acids.

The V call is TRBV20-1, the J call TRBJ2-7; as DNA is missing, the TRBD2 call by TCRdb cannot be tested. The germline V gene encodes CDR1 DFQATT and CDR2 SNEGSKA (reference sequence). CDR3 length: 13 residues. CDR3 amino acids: CSARDGDAGEQYF.

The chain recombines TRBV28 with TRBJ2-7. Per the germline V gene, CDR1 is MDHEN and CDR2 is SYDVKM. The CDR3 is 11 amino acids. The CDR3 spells CASGQPYEQYF.

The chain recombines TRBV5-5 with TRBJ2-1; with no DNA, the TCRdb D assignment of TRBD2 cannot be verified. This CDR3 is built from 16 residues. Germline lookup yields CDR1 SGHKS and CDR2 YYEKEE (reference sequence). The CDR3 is CASSDWTSGLINEQFF.

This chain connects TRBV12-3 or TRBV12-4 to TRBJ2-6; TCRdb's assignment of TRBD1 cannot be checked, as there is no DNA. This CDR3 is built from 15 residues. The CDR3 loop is CASSPVGVGANVLTF.

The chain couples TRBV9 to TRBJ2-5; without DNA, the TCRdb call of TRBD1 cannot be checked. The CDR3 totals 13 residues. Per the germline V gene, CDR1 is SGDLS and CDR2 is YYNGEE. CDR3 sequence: CASSPGPGETQYF.

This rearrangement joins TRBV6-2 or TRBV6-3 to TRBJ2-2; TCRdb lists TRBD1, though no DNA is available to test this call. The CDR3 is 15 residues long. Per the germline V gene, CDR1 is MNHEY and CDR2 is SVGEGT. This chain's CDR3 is CASSLTGKWAGELFF.

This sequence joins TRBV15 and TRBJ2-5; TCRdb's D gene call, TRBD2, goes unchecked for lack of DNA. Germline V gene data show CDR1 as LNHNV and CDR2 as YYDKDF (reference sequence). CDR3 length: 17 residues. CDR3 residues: CATSRDTSGGTQETQYF.

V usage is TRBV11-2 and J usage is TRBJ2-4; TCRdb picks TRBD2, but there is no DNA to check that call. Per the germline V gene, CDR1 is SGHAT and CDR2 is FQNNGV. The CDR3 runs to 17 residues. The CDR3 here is CASSLDLAGGGKNIQYF.

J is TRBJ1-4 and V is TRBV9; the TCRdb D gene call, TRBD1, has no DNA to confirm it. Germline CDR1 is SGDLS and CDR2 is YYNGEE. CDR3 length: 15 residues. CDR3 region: CASSPQQGPNEKLFF.

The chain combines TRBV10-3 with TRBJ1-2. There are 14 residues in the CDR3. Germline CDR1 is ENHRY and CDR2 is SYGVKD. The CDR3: CAISESPELYGYTF.

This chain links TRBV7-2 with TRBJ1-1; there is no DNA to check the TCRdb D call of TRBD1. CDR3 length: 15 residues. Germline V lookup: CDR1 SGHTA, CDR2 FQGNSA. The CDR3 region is CASSPPGGGGTEAFF. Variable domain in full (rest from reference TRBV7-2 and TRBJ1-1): GAGVSQSPSNKVTEKGKDVELRCDPISGHTALYWYRQSLGQGLEFLIYFQGNSAPDKSGLPSDRFSAERTGGSVSTLTIQRTQQEDSAVYLCASSPPGGGGTEAFFGQGTRLTVV.

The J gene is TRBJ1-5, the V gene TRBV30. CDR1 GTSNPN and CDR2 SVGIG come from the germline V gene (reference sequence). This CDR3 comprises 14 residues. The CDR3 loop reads CAWRGQGWSQPQHF.